Following are 10 T cell receptor beta chains from one sample sequenced in a study of blood T cell repertoires in COVID-19. Assay: immunoSEQ multiplex PCR; the TCRdb copy retains only in-frame clones and omits some. The table shows some 380,000 clones, with about 80% occurring only once. The material sequenced was peripheral blood. These receptors originate from a human donor with acute or convalescent COVID-19. The donor label of this sample is uncertain.

This clone has a handful of counts. The chain carries TRBV12-3 or TRBV12-4 and TRBJ2-3; D not resolved. The CDR3 consists of 13 residues. V was pared by 6 bases and J by 2 bases, with 9 bases between. This CDR3 reads CASRPSSTDTQYF. The CDR3, as DNA: TGTGCCAGCAGACCCAGTTCCACAGATACGCAGTATTTT.

This chain connects TRBV28 to TRBJ2-2; 9 nucleotides line up with TRBD2. The CDR3 is 15 amino acids. Germline CDR1 reads MDHEN; CDR2 reads SYDVKM. With V trimmed by 7 bases and J by 0 bases, 3 bases remained unmatched. The CDR3 bases are TGTGCCAGCACAGCTAGCGGGACGAACACCGGGGAGCTGTTTTTT. Amino acids: CASTASGTNTGELFF.

The gene calls are TRBV2 and TRBJ1-5, with D tentatively TRBD1 (5 bases). CDR1 and CDR2 (germline): SNHLY, FYNNEI. The length of the CDR3 is 15 residues. The ends were cut back, 7 bases at V and 2 bases at J, with 15 bases in the middle. The chain's CDR3 is CASKTTESGNQPQHF. As DNA, the CDR3 is TGTGCCAGCAAAACGACAGAGAGTGGCAATCAGCCCCAGCATTTT. Complete variable domain (other parts from reference TRBV2 and TRBJ1-5): EPEVTQTPSHQVTQMGQEVILRCVPISNHLYFYWYRQILGQKVEFLVSFYNNEISEKSEIFDDQFSVERPDGSNFTLKIRSTKLEDSAMYFCASKTTESGNQPQHFGDGTRLSIL.

The V and J genes are TRBV30 and TRBJ1-5, with TRBD1 matching over 8 bases. Germline CDR1 is GTSNPN and CDR2 is SVGIG (reference sequence). The V gene end was trimmed by 0 bases and the J gene end by 2 bases; junction bases not matched to a gene: 12. The CDR3 has 18 amino acids. The CDR3 DNA sequence: TGTGCCTGGAGTGTACCGGAACACGACAGGGGCGGCAATCAGCCCCAGCATTTT. Its translation: CAWSVPEHDRGGNQPQHF.

V is TRBV11-3 and J is TRBJ2-2, with 7 bases identical to TRBD2. CDR1 and CDR2 from the germline V gene are SGHNT and YENEEA. CDR3 size: 16 residues. The V segment lost 5 bases and the J segment 4 bases; nucleotides outside the gene matches: 10. The CDR3 is CASSTRGLSFTGELFF. CDR3 in DNA: TGTGCCAGCAGCACCCGGGGACTAAGCTTCACCGGGGAGCTGTTTTTT.

The chain employs TRBV5-4 and TRBJ2-1; a weak D match, TRBD1 (6 bases). This CDR3 spans 15 amino acids. V shed 4 bases and J shed 3 bases, with 14 bases lying between them. Germline V CDR1 and CDR2: SGHNT, YYREEE (reference sequence). CDR3 in amino acids: CASSRGGNLYNEQFF. CDR3 nucleotide sequence: TGTGCCAGCAGCCGAGGGGGTAATCTCTACAATGAGCAGTTCTTC.

The chain uses TRBV6-5 and TRBJ2-1, with D possibly being TRBD2 (6 bases). Germline V gene sequence: CDR1 MNHEY, CDR2 SVGAGI. Trimming shortened V by 3 bases and J by 1 base, and 10 bases separated the two germline ends. This CDR3 contains 15 residues. The CDR3 loop reads CASSYGGTSYNEQFF. CDR3 nucleotides: TGTGCCAGCAGTTATGGCGGGACTTCCTACAATGAGCAGTTCTTC.

The V gene is TRBV7-2, the J gene TRBJ2-3, with 8 bases identical to TRBD2. CDR1 SGHTA and CDR2 FQGNSA come from the germline V gene. V lost 4 bases and J lost 5; bases outside the gene matches: 8. The CDR3 runs 15 residues. The CDR3 sequence is CASSWSQRGGDTQYF. CDR3 nucleotide sequence: TGTGCCAGCAGCTGGTCCCAACGGGGGGGAGATACGCAGTATTTT.

This chain's CDR3 is CASRDSPSPLHF. The CDR3 nucleotides read TGTGCCAGCAGGGACAGCCCTTCACCCCTCCACTTT. This chain uses TRBV2 with TRBJ1-6; possibly TRBD1 for D (6 bases). This CDR3 is 12 amino acids long. CDR1 and CDR2 from the germline V gene are SNHLY and FYNNEI. The germline V and J ends were trimmed by 6 bases and 9 bases, with 9 bases remaining between them.

This clone appeared a single time. The rearrangement joins TRBV24-1 to TRBJ1-1; the match to TRBD1 covers 8 bases. Germline V gene sequence: CDR1 KGHDR, CDR2 SFDVKD. The CDR3 contains 20 residues. The V gene end was trimmed by 0 bases and the J gene end by 1 base; junction bases not matched to a gene: 15. The chain's CDR3 is CATSDLQRQGLTIQNTEAFF. CDR3 DNA sequence: TGTGCCACCAGTGATTTGCAACGACAGGGGCTCACAATTCAGAACACTGAAGCTTTCTTT.